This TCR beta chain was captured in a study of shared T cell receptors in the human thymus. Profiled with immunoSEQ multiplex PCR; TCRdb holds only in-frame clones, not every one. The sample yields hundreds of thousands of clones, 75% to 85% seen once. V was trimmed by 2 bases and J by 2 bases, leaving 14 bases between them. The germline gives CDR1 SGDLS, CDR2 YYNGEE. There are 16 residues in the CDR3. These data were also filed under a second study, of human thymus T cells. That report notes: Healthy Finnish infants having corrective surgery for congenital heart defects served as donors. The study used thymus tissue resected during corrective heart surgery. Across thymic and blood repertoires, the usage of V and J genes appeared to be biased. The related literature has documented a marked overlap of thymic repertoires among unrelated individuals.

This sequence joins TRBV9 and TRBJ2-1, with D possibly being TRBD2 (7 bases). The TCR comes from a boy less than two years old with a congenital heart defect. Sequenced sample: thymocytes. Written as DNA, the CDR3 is TGTGCCAGCAGCGTCGGGGGGCTAGCGGCCTACAATGAGCAGTTCTTC. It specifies CASSVGGLAAYNEQFF.